This T cell receptor (beta chain) was retrieved from a study of cytomegalovirus exposure and HLA in healthy donors. Whereas donors were nominally healthy upon sampling, unrecorded immune exposures were probable. CDR3 length: 13 amino acids. Germline V gene data show CDR1 as SNHLY and CDR2 as FYNNEI. V dropped 2 bases and J dropped 5 bases, with 9 bases sitting between them. This PCR relied on a set of 60 Vbeta primers and 13 Jbeta primers. Profiling relied on immunoSEQ multiplex PCR, and the TCRdb table lists in-frame clones only, not all of them. The profile shows 160,000 or so clones, around four fifths of them singletons.

Sequenced sample: PBMCs. The origin of this receptor is a young man in good health and CMV-seronegative. The chain joins TRBV2 to TRBJ1-2; D perhaps matches TRBD1 (5 bases). For the CDR3, the DNA is TGTGCCAGCAGTGAACGACAGCCTTATGGCTACACCTTC. Its translation: CASSERQPYGYTF.